This T cell receptor (beta chain) was recovered during a study of CD8 T cells in Susac syndrome. CD8+ and CD4+ T cells from blood underwent TCR beta sequencing, which was carried out in a high-throughput format. Relapsing-remitting disease, either stable or active, was present in the multiple sclerosis controls, who were treatment-naive patients. RNA, at about 0.45 to 1 ug, was reverse transcribed with random hexamers. TCRdb recomputed calls from the immunoSEQ multiplex PCR reads with MiXCR, one row per CDR3 protein. The sample includes about 400,000 distinct CDR3 sequences, approximately 85% seen only once; the top ten take 0.09% to 0.15%. CDR1 SGHDN and CDR2 FVKESK come from the germline V gene. The CDR3 is 17 amino acids. The V and J ends lost 0 bases and 1 base respectively, with 16 bases between them.

The V call is TRBV14, the J call TRBJ2-7; possibly TRBD1 or TRBD2 for D (5 bases each). The receptor was isolated from a human donor with multiple sclerosis. The sequenced sample was CD8+ T cells from PBMCs. CDR3 coding DNA: TGTGCCAGCAGCCAAGACGCGAGAACATGGGGGTCCTACGAGCAGTACTTC. This translates into CASSQDARTWGSYEQYF.